The clone carrying this T cell receptor (beta chain) showed up just once. Its antigen is as yet unknown. It may be a read error: a sequence one base away is much more abundant. TCRdb redid the calling of the 5' RACE reads with MiXCR, one entry per CDR3 protein. The sample has approximately 240,000 distinct CDR3 sequences, over 11% seen once. V shed 0 bases and J shed 5 bases, with 10 bases lying between them. CDR3 length: 14 residues. The V gene's germline CDR1 is SGHRS and CDR2 YFSETQ. The data are from a study of identical twins. Study conclusions and caveats: Twin-shared out-of-frame alpha sequences showed excess low generation probability.

Healthy Caucasians supplied all donations. The chain has TRBV5-1 and TRBJ2-3, with D possibly matching TRBD1 (6 bases). Sequenced material: memory (CD45RO+) T cells sorted from blood. The origin of this receptor is a woman aged 18-29 years in good health. CDR3 loop: CASSLDRVGDTQYF. CDR3 nucleotides: TGCGCCAGCAGCTTGGACAGGGTGGGAGATACGCAGTATTTT.